This T cell receptor beta chain was recovered during a study of T-cell memory formation after mild COVID-19. TCRdb reprocessed the 5' RACE reads with MiXCR, giving one entry per CDR3 protein. Of about 140,000 distinct CDR3 sequences detected, 13% to 15% appear once; the ten largest clones hold 25% to 30%. Germline V gives CDR1 LGHNT, CDR2 FRNRAP. This CDR3 contains 14 residues. V was shortened by 3 bases and J by 2 bases, with 10 bases between the two germline ends. The receptor comes from an adult woman who had mild COVID-19 (a few samples of this study predate the infection). Cell type and time point are not known. Sequenced: PBMCs or a T cell subset sorted from them (not recorded which). The V and J genes are TRBV12-5 and TRBJ1-2; D may be TRBD1 (6 bases). CDR3 nucleotide sequence: TGTGCTAGTGGTTTCTGGCAGGGGAACTATGGCTACACCTTC. As protein: CASGFWQGNYGYTF.